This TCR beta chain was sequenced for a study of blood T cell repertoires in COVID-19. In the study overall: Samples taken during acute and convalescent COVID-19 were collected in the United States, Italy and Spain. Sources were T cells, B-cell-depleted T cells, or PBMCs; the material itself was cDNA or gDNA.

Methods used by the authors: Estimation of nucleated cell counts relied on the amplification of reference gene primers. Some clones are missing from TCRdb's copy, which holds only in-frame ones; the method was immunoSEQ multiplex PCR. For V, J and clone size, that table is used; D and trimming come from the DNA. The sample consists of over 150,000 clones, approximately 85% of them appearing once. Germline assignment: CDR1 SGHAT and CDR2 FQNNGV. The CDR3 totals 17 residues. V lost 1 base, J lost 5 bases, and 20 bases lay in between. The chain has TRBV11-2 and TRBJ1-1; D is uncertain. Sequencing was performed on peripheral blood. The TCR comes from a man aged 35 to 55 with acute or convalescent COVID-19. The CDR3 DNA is TGTGCCAGCAGCTTAGCGGGCAGCTGGCTGAGGGAAACTGAAGCTTTCTTT. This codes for CASSLAGSWLRETEAFF. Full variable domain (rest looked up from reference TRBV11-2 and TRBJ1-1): EAGVAQSPRYKIIEKRQSVAFWCNPISGHATLYWYQQILGQGPKLLIQFQNNGVVDDSQLPKDRFSAERLKGVDSTLKIQPAKLEDSAVYLCASSLAGSWLRETEAFFGQGTRLTVV.